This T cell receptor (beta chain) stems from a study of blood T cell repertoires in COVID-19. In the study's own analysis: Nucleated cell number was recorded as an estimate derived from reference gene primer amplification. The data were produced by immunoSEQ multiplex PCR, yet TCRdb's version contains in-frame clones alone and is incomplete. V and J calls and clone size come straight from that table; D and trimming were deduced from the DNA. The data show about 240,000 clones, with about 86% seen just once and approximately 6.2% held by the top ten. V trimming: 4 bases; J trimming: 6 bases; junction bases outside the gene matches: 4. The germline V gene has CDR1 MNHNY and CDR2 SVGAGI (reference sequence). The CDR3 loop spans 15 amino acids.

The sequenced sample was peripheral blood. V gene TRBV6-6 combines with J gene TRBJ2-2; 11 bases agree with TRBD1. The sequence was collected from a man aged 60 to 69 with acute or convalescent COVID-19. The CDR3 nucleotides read TGTGCCAGCAGTTGGGACAGGGGGGAGTCCGGGGAGCTGTTTTTT. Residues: CASSWDRGESGELFF.